These 5 T cell receptor beta chains were all obtained from the same sample, sequenced in a study of blood T cell repertoires in COVID-19. Sequencing was performed with immunoSEQ multiplex PCR; in TCRdb, only in-frame clones are kept and a portion is missing. The repertoire holds 260,000 or so clones, roughly 79% seen once, with 7.5% in the top ten. The sequenced sample consisted of peripheral blood. The receptors shown here come from a woman older than 75 with COVID-19, enrolled during active disease.

V and J are TRBV29-1 and TRBJ2-2, with 10 bases that match TRBD1. This CDR3 contains 14 residues. The germline gives CDR1 SQVTM, CDR2 ANQGSEA. With 7 bases clipped from V and 2 bases from J, the junction kept 4 bases outside the gene matches. CDR3 in amino acids: CSAWTGGNTGELFF. DNA for the CDR3: TGCAGCGCATGGACAGGGGGAAACACCGGGGAGCTGTTTTTT.

A single count supports this clone. The V call is TRBV7-6, the J call TRBJ2-3; 7 bases align to TRBD1. With V trimmed by 0 bases and J by 2 bases, 5 bases remained unmatched. This CDR3 comprises 16 residues. Germline V gene data show CDR1 as SGHVS and CDR2 as FNYEAQ. CDR3 residues: CASSLAPGQTTDTQYF. The CDR3 DNA is TGTGCCAGCAGCTTAGCGCCGGGACAGACCACAGATACGCAGTATTTT. The full variable domain, its missing parts supplied by reference TRBV7-6 and TRBJ2-3, is GAGVSQSPRYKVTKRGQDVALRCDPISGHVSLYWYRQALGQGPEFLTYFNYEAQQDKSGLPNDRFSAERPEGSISTLTIQRTEQRDSAMYRCASSLAPGQTTDTQYFGPGTRLTVL.

The J gene is TRBJ2-1, the V gene TRBV6-2 or TRBV6-3, with 9 bases matching TRBD2. CDR3 length equals 16 residues. Looked up from germline, CDR1 is MNHEY and CDR2 is SVGEGT. V lost 0 bases to trimming and J lost 9 bases; unmatched junction nucleotides: 9. As DNA, the CDR3 is TGTGCCAGCAGTTACTCCCCGAGCGGGGGGCTGAGTGAGCAGTTCTTC. Residues: CASSYSPSGGLSEQFF.

As concerns this clone: This sample also contains other DNA sequences that code for the same CDR3. The V call is TRBV7-2, the J call TRBJ2-7, with 7 bases identical to TRBD1. The CDR3 runs to 14 residues. V gave up 1 base and J gave up 2 bases; unmatched junction bases: 2. In germline, CDR1 is SGHTA, CDR2 FQGNSA. CDR3 bases: TGTGCCAGCAGCTTAGGACAGGGAACCTACGAGCAGTACTTC. Amino acids: CASSLGQGTYEQYF.

The V gene is TRBV24-1, the J gene TRBJ2-1; 8 bases align to TRBD2. The CDR3 spans 14 residues. V lost 2 bases to trimming and J lost 14 bases; unmatched junction nucleotides: 10. The germline CDR1 and CDR2 sequences are KGHDR and SFDVKD. The DNA of the CDR3 is TGTGCCACCAGTGATTCACTAGCGGACCCTAAAAAGTTCTTC. Its translation: CATSDSLADPKKFF.